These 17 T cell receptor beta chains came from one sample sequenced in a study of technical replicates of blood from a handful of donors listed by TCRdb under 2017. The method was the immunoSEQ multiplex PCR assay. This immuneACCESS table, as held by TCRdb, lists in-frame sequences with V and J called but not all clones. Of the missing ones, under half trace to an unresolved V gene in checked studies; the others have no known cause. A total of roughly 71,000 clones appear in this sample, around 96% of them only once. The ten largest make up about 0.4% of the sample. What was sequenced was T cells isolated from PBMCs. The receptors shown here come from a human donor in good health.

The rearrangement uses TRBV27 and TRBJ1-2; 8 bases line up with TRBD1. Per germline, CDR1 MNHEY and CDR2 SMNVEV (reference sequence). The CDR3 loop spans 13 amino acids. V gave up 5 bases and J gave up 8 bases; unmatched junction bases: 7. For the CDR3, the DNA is TGTGCCAGCAGTGTGGACAGGGCGGGAGGCTACACCTTC. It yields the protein CASSVDRAGGYTF.

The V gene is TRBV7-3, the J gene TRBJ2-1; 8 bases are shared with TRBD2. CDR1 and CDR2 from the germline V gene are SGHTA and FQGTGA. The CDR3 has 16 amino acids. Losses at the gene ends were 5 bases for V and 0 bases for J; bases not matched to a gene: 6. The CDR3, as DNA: TGTGCCAGCAGCGTAATAGCGGGAAGCTCCTACAATGAGCAGTTCTTC. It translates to CASSVIAGSSYNEQFF.

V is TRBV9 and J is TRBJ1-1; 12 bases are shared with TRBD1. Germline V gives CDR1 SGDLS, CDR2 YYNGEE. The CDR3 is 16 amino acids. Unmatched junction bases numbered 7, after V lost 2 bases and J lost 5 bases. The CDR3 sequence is CASSVGTGGVGTEAFF. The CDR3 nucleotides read TGTGCCAGCAGCGTTGGGACAGGGGGCGTCGGAACTGAAGCTTTCTTT.

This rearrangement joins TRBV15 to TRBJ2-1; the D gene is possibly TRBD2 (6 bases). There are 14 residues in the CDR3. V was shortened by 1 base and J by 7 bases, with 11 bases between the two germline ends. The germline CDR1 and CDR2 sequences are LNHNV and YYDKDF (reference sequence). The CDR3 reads CATSRVGGKNEQFF. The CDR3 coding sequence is TGTGCCACCAGCAGAGTGGGGGGAAAAAATGAGCAGTTCTTC.

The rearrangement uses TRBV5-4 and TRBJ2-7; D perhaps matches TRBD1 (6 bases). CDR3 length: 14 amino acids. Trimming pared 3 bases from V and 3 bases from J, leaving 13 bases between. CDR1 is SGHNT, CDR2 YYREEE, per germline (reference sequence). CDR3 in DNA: TGTGCCAGCAGCTCGAAAGGACAGCTCTACGAGCAGTACTTC. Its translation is CASSSKGQLYEQYF.

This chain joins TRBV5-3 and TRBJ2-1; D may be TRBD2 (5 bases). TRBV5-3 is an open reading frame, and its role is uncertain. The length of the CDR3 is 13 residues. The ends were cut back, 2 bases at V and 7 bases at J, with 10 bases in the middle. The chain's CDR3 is CARSFDGLNEQFF. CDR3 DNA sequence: TGTGCCAGAAGCTTCGACGGACTGAATGAGCAGTTCTTC.

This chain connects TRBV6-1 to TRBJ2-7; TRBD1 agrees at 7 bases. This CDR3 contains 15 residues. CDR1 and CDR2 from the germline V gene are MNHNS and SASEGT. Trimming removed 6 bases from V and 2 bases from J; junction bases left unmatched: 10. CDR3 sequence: CASSPPGTETYEQYF. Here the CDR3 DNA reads TGTGCCAGCAGCCCCCCCGGGACAGAGACCTACGAGCAGTACTTC.

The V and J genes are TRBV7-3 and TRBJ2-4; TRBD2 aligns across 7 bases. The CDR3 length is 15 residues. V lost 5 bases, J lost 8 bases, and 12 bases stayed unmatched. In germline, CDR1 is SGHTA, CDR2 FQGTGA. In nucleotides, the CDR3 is TGTGCCAGCAGCCCGACCGCGGGAGCTTGGGACATTCAGTACTTC. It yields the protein CASSPTAGAWDIQYF.

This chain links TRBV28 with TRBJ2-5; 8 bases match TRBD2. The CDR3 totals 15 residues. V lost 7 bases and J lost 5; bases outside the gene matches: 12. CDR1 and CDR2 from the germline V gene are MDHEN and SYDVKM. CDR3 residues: CASNLPGGVGETQYF. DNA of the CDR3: TGTGCCAGCAACCTACCCGGGGGGGTCGGGGAGACCCAGTACTTC.

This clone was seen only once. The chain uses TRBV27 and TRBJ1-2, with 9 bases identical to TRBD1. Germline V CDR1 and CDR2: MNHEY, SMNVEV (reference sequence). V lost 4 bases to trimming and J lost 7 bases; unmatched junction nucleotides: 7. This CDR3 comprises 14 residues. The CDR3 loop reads CASSYIQGAAGYTF. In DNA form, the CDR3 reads TGTGCCAGCAGTTACATACAGGGGGCAGCTGGCTACACCTTC.

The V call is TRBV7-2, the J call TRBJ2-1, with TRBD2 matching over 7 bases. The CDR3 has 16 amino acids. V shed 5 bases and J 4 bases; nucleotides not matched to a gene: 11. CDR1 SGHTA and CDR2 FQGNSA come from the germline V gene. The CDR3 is CASSPRAGLGYNEQFF. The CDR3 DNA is TGTGCCAGCAGCCCTAGGGCTGGACTAGGTTACAATGAGCAGTTCTTC. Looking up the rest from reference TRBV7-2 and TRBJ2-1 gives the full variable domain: GAGVSQSPSNKVTEKGKDVELRCDPISGHTALYWYRQSLGQGLEFLIYFQGNSAPDKSGLPSDRFSAERTGGSVSTLTIQRTQQEDSAVYLCASSPRAGLGYNEQFFGPGTRLTVL.

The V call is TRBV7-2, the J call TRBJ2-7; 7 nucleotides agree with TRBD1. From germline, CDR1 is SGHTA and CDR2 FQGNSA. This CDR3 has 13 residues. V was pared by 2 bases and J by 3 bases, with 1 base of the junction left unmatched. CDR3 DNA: TGTGCCAGCAGCTTATGGGACAGCTACGAGCAGTACTTC. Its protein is CASSLWDSYEQYF.

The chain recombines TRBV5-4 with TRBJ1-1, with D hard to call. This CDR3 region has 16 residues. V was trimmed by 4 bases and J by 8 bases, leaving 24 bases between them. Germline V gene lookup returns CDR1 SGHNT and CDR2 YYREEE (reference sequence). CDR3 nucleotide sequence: TGTGCCAGCAGCCCCGCAGCGGGTCAGCCAGGAGTAGAAGCTTTCTTT. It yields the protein CASSPAAGQPGVEAFF.

The CDR3 nucleotides read TGTGCCAGCAGCTCTAACGGACTTTACGAGCAGTACTTC. Its translation is CASSSNGLYEQYF. The chain recombines TRBV7-2 with TRBJ2-7; possible D gene TRBD2, 5 bases. The CDR3 sequence is 13 residues long. Germline assignment: CDR1 SGHTA and CDR2 FQGNSA. V was pared by 4 bases and J by 4 bases, with 11 bases between.

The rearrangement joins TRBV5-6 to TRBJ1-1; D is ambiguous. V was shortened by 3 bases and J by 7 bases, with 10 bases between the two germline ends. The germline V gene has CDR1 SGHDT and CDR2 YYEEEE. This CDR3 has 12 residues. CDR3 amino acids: CASSWELGEAFF. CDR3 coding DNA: TGTGCCAGCAGCTGGGAGCTCGGTGAAGCTTTCTTT.

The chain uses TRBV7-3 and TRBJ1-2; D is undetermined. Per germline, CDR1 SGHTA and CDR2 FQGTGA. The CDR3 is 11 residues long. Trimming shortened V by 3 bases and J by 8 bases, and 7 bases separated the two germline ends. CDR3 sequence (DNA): TGTGCCAGCAGCTTGATAGAGGGCTACACCTTC. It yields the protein CASSLIEGYTF.

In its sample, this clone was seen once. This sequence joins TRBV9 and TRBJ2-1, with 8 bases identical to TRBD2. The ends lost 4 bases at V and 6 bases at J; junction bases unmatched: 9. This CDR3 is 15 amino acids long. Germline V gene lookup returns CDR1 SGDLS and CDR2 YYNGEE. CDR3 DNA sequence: TGTGCCAGCAGCTTTCGGGAGGGCCCCCGCAATGAGCAGTTCTTC. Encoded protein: CASSFREGPRNEQFF.